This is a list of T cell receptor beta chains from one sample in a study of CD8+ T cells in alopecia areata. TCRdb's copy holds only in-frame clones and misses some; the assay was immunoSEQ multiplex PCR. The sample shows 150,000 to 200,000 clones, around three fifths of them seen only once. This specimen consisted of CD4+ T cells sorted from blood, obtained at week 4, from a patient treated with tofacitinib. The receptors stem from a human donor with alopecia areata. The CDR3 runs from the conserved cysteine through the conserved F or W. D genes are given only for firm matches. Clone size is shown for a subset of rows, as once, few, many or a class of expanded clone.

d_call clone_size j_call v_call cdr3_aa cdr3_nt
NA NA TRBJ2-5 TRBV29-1 CSVEDHLRETQYF TGCAGCGTTGAGGATCACTTAAGGGAGACCCAGTACTTC
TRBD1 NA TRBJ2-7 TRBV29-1 CSAGTGTYEQYF TGCAGCGCTGGGACAGGGACCTACGAGCAGTACTTC
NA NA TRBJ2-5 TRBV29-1 CSALDGQETQYF TGCAGCGCACTAGACGGACAAGAGACCCAGTACTTC
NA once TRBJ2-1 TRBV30 CASALGSSSYNEQFF TGTGCCTCCGCCTTGGGCTCCAGCTCCTACAATGAGCAGTTCTTC
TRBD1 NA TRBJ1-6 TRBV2 CASRLDRGHSPLHF TGTGCCAGCAGACTAGACAGGGGACATTCACCCCTCCACTTT
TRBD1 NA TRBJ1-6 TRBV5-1 CASSLEGTGGSPLHF TGCGCCAGCAGCTTGGAAGGGACAGGGGGATCACCCCTCCACTTT
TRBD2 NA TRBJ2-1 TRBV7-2 CASSLGSSGGLFF TGTGCCAGCAGCTTAGGTAGTAGCGGGGGGCTGTTCTTC
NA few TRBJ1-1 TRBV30 CAWAPGQLNTEAFF TGTGCCTGGGCGCCTGGACAACTGAACACTGAAGCTTTCTTT
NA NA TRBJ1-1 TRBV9 CASSGGGRVNTEAFF TGTGCCAGCAGCGGGGGCGGCAGGGTGAACACTGAAGCTTTCTTT
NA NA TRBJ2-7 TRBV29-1 CSVASHPLASVSYEQYF TGCAGCGTCGCCAGCCACCCTCTGGCTAGCGTATCCTACGAGCAGTACTTC
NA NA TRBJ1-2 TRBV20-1 CSATESGGYTF TGCAGTGCTACTGAATCCGGCGGCTACACCTTC